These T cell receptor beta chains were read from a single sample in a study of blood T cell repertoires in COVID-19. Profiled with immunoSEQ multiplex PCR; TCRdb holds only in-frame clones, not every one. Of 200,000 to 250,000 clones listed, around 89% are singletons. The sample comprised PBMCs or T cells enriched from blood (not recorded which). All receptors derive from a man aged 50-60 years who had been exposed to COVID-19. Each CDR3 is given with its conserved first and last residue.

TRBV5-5,CASSLPAGKLGTDTQYF
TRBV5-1,CASSFSGGNTEAFF
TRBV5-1,CASSLEPGIGEEKLFF
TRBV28,CASSLMGAGTGELFF
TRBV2,CASSELAAGELFF
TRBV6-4,CASSEQKNSPLHF
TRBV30,CAWGMTTGGNYGYTF
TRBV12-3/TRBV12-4,CASSLARNTEAFF
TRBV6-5,CASDEGYGYTF
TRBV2,CASRRDSYSNQPQHF
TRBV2,CASSPMTGGTGELFF
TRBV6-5,CASHITSSGNTIYF
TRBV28,CASRPLQGLYGYTF
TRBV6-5,CASSLTGHTEAFF
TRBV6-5,CASSRDINQPQHF
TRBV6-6,CASSNTDIEAFF
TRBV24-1,CATSEPGQNYGYTF
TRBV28,CASSSQVNYGYTF
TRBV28,CASSLLLGATSTDTQYF
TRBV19,CASSIRDIYEQFF
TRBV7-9,CASSPSGWDRLSSYNEQFF
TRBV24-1,CATSDARQKNTEAFF
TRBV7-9,CASSETPGLKTYGYTF
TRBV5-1,CASSLGGDSGNTIYF
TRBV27,CASRRWAGRTMNTEAFF
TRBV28,CASSLPSSLNTEAFF
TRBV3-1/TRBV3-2,CASSHRRGSEKLFF
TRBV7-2,CASSLQLATNEKLFF
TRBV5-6,CASSLLQGNEKLFF
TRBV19,CASTSPGTGLFSGELFF
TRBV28,CASTSAGSSLYGYTF
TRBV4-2,CASSQDPSGGAIGETQYF
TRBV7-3,CASSHGLAGLETQYF
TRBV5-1,CASSLAGRGKLFF
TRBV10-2,CASLAGVADTQYF
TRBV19,CASSIGKTGYNEQFF
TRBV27,CASSFSRTGPGNTIYF
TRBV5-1,CASSPRTGYNEQFF
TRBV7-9,CASSPNAGDKAFF
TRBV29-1,CSVEAQGTNTEAFF
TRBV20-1,CSASRQGNTGELFF
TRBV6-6,CASSYSSEGYTF
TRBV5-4,CASSPGGSGAQMDEQFF
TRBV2,CASSPTGDDQPQHF
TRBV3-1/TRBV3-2,CASNGGRAGNTIYF
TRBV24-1,CATSQQGNTEAFF
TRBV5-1,CASSQSGTGLDTQYF